This entry concerns a single TCR beta chain. RNA was extracted with the RNeasy kit, and a quantity of about 0.45 to 1 ug was reverse transcribed using random hexamers. From the immunoSEQ multiplex PCR reads, TCRdb called clonotypes with MiXCR, one entry per CDR3 protein. The sample holds about 210,000 distinct CDR3 sequences, around 93% seen once. The data were taken from a study of CD8 T cells in Susac syndrome. Study-level information: At the time their blood was drawn, patients with Susac syndrome were either therapy-naive, on corticosteroids (with some of them also receiving intravenous immunoglobulin), or on intravenous immunoglobulin alone.

The germline CDR1 and CDR2 sequences are SGHTA and FQGNSA. The CDR3 extends over 13 amino acids. The V end was cut by 8 bases, the J end by 4 bases, with 14 bases between. J is TRBJ2-5 and V is TRBV7-2; D is perhaps TRBD2 (6 bases). This receptor was obtained from a human donor with Susac syndrome. The sequenced material came from CD4+ T cells from PBMCs. CDR3 residues: CASGYRGGETQYF. CDR3 DNA: TGTGCCAGCGGATATAGGGGAGGAGAGACCCAGTACTTC.